A selection of T cell receptor beta chains follows, all from one sample in a study of T cell repertoires in aging, cancer and after chemotherapy. TCRdb reprocessed the multiplex PCR reads with MiXCR, giving one entry per CDR3 protein. The sample has 9,500 or so distinct CDR3 sequences; about 24% are singletons. Sequencing was done on a sample of blood. These receptors were taken from a human donor in good health. Both conserved end residues are part of each CDR3. The D gene is left open where the match is weak. The size of a clone is reported for some rows only, either as once, few or many, or as a class for expanded clones.

clone_size d_call j_call v_call cdr3_aa cdr3_nt
NA TRBD2 TRBJ2-3 TRBV11-2 CASSFLAGVPDTQYF TGTGCCAGCAGCTTTCTAGCGGGGGTCCCAGATACGCAGTATTTT
few NA TRBJ1-4 TRBV18 CASSSGIDEKLFF TGTGCCAGCTCATCCGGGATAGATGAAAAACTGTTTTTT
medium-sized NA TRBJ2-6 TRBV7-2 CASSLSPISGANVLTF TGTGCCAGCAGCTTAAGCCCGATCTCTGGGGCCAACGTCCTGACTTTC
once NA TRBJ1-1 TRBV6-5 CASSGGTQGTEAFF TGTGCCAGCAGCGGGGGGACCCAGGGAACAGAAGCTTTCTTT
medium-sized NA TRBJ2-1 TRBV7-2 CASSTRQVDEQFF TGTGCCAGCAGCACCCGACAGGTTGATGAGCAGTTCTTC
few NA TRBJ1-3 TRBV20-1 CSASQWGRGKGSGNTIYF TGCAGTGCTAGCCAATGGGGTCGGGGCAAGGGCTCTGGAAACACCATATATTTT
NA NA TRBJ2-1 TRBV14 CASSPGGEQFF TGTGCCAGCAGCCCAGGCGGTGAGCAGTTCTTC
medium-sized NA TRBJ1-5 TRBV30 CAWSADSNQPQHF TGTGCCTGGAGCGCAGATAGCAATCAGCCCCAGCATTTT
NA NA TRBJ2-3 TRBV7-2 CASSFSGGGSDTQYF TGTGCCAGCAGCTTTTCCGGAGGAGGGTCAGATACGCAGTATTTT
few NA TRBJ2-6 TRBV5-4 CASSLDRDSSF TGTGCCAGCAGCTTGGACAGGGATTCTTCTTTC
medium-sized NA TRBJ2-1 TRBV29-1 CSVNSDEQFF TGCAGCGTGAACTCGGATGAGCAGTTCTTC
medium-sized TRBD1 TRBJ1-5 TRBV10-3 CAISEVAGRGQPQHF TGTGCCATCAGTGAGGTCGCGGGCAGGGGGCAGCCCCAGCATTTT